One and the same sample provided the 27 T cell receptor beta chains below, sequenced in a study of control samples from healthy donors and cancer patients. Assay used: immunoSEQ multiplex PCR; TCRdb lists only in-frame clones, some missing. The sample consists of about 190,000 clones, roughly nine tenths of them appearing once. The sample comprised blood. The receptors stem from a man aged 30 to 45 in good health.

V and J are TRBV3-1 (or the pseudogene TRBV3-2) and TRBJ2-3; D possibly uses TRBD1 or TRBD2 (5 bases each). With 8 bases removed from V and 4 bases from J, the gap between germline ends came to 19 bases. CDR1 and CDR2 (germline): LGHDT, YNNKEL (reference sequence). The CDR3 has 15 amino acids. CDR3 sequence reads: CASGGRAEASDTQYF. CDR3 in DNA: TGTGCCAGCGGGGGTCGGGCTGAGGCCTCAGATACGCAGTATTTT.

CDR3 DNA: TGTGCCACCAGTGATCCCAGCGGGGTAACCGGGGAGCTGTTTTTT. This codes for CATSDPSGVTGELFF. This chain joins TRBV24-1 and TRBJ2-2; 7 bases agree with TRBD2. This CDR3 contains 15 residues. Trimming took 3 bases from V and 5 from J; bases not matched to a gene: 5. The germline CDR1 and CDR2 sequences are KGHDR and SFDVKD.

DNA for the CDR3: TGTGCCAGCAGCTCCTATAGTACTGCGGCCTACGAGCAGTACTTC. Amino acids: CASSSYSTAAYEQYF. The chain carries TRBV7-2 and TRBJ2-7; D not resolved. Trimming took 4 bases from V and 2 from J, leaving 15 bases between them. The CDR3 is 15 amino acids. Germline assignment: CDR1 SGHTA and CDR2 FQGNSA.

CDR3 loop: CAIRPERTSSYNSPLHF. CDR3 in DNA: TGTGCCATCAGACCTGAAAGGACGAGCTCCTATAATTCACCCCTCCACTTT. This chain joins TRBV10-3 and TRBJ1-6; no clear D. Germline V gene sequence: CDR1 ENHRY, CDR2 SYGVKD. V was trimmed by 6 bases and J by 0 bases, leaving 15 bases between them. CDR3 length: 17 amino acids.

The rearrangement uses TRBV3-1 (or the pseudogene TRBV3-2) and TRBJ1-4; 7 positions match TRBD1. CDR1 and CDR2 (germline): LGHDT, YNNKEL (reference sequence). This CDR3 contains 14 residues. With 4 bases clipped from V and 6 bases from J, the junction kept 5 bases outside the gene matches. The chain's CDR3 is CASSRTGSDEKLFF. Here the CDR3 DNA reads TGTGCCAGCAGCCGGACAGGCTCAGATGAAAAACTGTTTTTT.

The chain combines TRBV4-1 with TRBJ1-5; the D gene is possibly TRBD1 (5 bases). The germline V gene encodes CDR1 MGHRA and CDR2 YSYEKL. The CDR3 contains 14 residues. V gave up 4 bases and J gave up 0 bases, with 7 bases separating them. CDR3 loop: CASSPGPSNQPQHF. The CDR3 DNA reads as TGCGCCAGCAGCCCAGGGCCTAGCAATCAGCCCCAGCATTTT.

The rearrangement links TRBV6-5 to TRBJ1-2; the D gene is possibly TRBD1 (6 bases). The ends were cut back, 5 bases at V and 8 bases at J, with 9 bases in the middle. The CDR3 length is 11 residues. The germline gives CDR1 MNHEY, CDR2 SVGAGI. CDR3 loop: CASSPGVGYTF. The CDR3, as DNA: TGTGCCAGCAGTCCAGGGGTCGGCTACACCTTC.

The rearrangement joins TRBV6-5 to TRBJ1-4; 10 nucleotides align to TRBD1. The CDR3 length is 14 residues. The germline gives CDR1 MNHEY, CDR2 SVGAGI. J gave up 6 bases and V 6 bases, and 4 bases lay outside the gene matches. CDR3 bases: TGTGCCAGCAGAAGGACAGGGGGAGATGAAAAACTGTTTTTT. Its translation: CASRRTGGDEKLFF.

This clone appeared once. The rearrangement joins TRBV4-1 to TRBJ1-5, with D possibly being TRBD1 (5 bases). Germline values: CDR1 MGHRA, CDR2 YSYEKL. The CDR3 covers 15 residues. Trimming shortened V by 2 bases and J by 1 base, and 9 bases separated the two germline ends. CDR3 amino acids: CASSQNGGSNQPQHF. Here the CDR3 DNA reads TGCGCCAGCAGCCAAAATGGGGGGAGCAATCAGCCCCAGCATTTT.

This chain links TRBV7-9 with TRBJ1-1; no definite D call. The CDR3 has 15 residues. The V gene's germline CDR1 is SEHNR and CDR2 FQNEAQ (reference sequence). The V end lost 2 bases, the J end lost 0 bases, and 10 bases lay between the germline ends. The CDR3, as DNA: TGTGCCAGCAGCTTAAACGCAGGACTGAACACTGAAGCTTTCTTT. As protein: CASSLNAGLNTEAFF. Looking up the rest from reference TRBV7-9 and TRBJ1-1 gives the full variable domain: DTGVSQNPRHKITKRGQNVTFRCDPISEHNRLYWYRQTLGQGPEFLTYFQNEAQLEKSRLLSDRFSAERPKGSFSTLEIQRTEQGDSAMYLCASSLNAGLNTEAFFGQGTRLTVV.

The chain is built from TRBV30 and TRBJ2-7, with 8 bases matching TRBD1. The V gene end was trimmed by 2 bases and the J gene end by 6 bases; junction bases not matched to a gene: 6. Germline CDR1 is GTSNPN and CDR2 is SVGIG (reference sequence). The CDR3 has 13 amino acids. CDR3 residues: CAWSSGTGGEQYF. The CDR3 DNA sequence: TGTGCCTGGAGTAGCGGTACAGGGGGCGAGCAGTACTTC. The full variable domain, completed using reference TRBV30 and TRBJ2-7, is SQTIHQWPATLVQPVGSPLSLECTVEGTSNPNLYWYRQAAGRGLQLLFYSVGIGQISSEVPQNLSASRPQDRQFILSSKKLLLSDSGFYLCAWSSGTGGEQYFGPGTRLTVT.

V usage is TRBV6-5 and J usage is TRBJ1-6, with D hard to call. The V end lost 0 bases, the J end lost 9 bases, and 6 bases lay between the germline ends. Germline loops: CDR1 MNHEY, CDR2 SVGAGI. This CDR3 is built from 13 residues. The DNA of the CDR3 is TGTGCCAGCAGTTACTCGATCAGTTCACCCCTCCACTTT. This translates into CASSYSISSPLHF.

Only one count was recorded for this clone. The chain joins TRBV3-1 (or the pseudogene TRBV3-2) to TRBJ2-7; D possibly matches TRBD1 or TRBD2 (5 bases each). Between the trimmed V and J ends, which lost 4 bases and 0 bases, there was a span of 10 bases. The CDR3 is made up of 14 amino acids. CDR1 is LGHDT, CDR2 YNNKEL, per germline (reference sequence). CDR3 coding DNA: TGTGCCAGCAGCCTCTCCGGGGCCTCCTACGAGCAGTACTTC. This gives the protein CASSLSGASYEQYF.

The genes are TRBV7-2 and TRBJ1-1; D perhaps matches TRBD1 (6 bases). Trimming cost V 0 bases and J 4 bases, with 12 bases left between them. Looked up from germline, CDR1 is SGHTA and CDR2 is FQGNSA. This CDR3 contains 15 residues. DNA for the CDR3: TGTGCCAGCAGCTTAGCTCCGGGGGCGGGCACTGAAGCTTTCTTT. It is translated as CASSLAPGAGTEAFF.

This chain links TRBV7-8 with TRBJ2-6, with unresolved D. The V gene's germline CDR1 is SGHVS and CDR2 FQNEAQ. Trimming removed 1 base from V and 0 bases from J, with 4 bases in between. The CDR3 length is 15 residues. The CDR3 DNA reads TGTGCCAGCAGCTTAGACCGCTCTGGGGCCAACGTCCTGACTTTC. Translated, it gives CASSLDRSGANVLTF.

The genes are TRBV6-5 and TRBJ1-5, with D perhaps matching TRBD1 (5 bases). The ends were cut back, 6 bases at V and 2 bases at J, with 14 bases in the middle. Germline CDR1 and CDR2: MNHEY and SVGAGI. CDR3 length equals 15 residues. Here the CDR3 DNA reads TGTGCCAGCAGCCCCAGGGACTTCGGCAATCAGCCCCAGCATTTT. Translated, it gives CASSPRDFGNQPQHF.

CDR3 nucleotides: TGTGCCAGCAGAAGGGGTTTTGGAGACTATGGCTACACCTTC. Amino acid sequence: CASRRGFGDYGYTF. The chain links TRBV3-1 (or the pseudogene TRBV3-2) to TRBJ1-2; maybe TRBD1 (5 bases). This CDR3 contains 14 residues. V dropped 6 bases and J dropped 3 bases, with 14 bases sitting between them. Germline V gene lookup returns CDR1 LGHDT and CDR2 YNNKEL (reference sequence).

CDR3 sequence reads: CASSYSGGLRAFF. CDR3 bases: TGTGCCAGCAGTTATTCGGGGGGCTTGCGCGCTTTCTTT. The gene calls are TRBV6-5 and TRBJ1-1; D may be TRBD1 (6 bases). The CDR3 totals 13 residues. V gave up 3 bases and J gave up 11 bases, with 16 bases separating them. Germline lookup yields CDR1 MNHEY and CDR2 SVGAGI.

V gene TRBV1 combines with J gene TRBJ1-5; the table's D call, TRBD1, was not checked against the DNA. TRBV1 is noted as a pseudogene. The length of the CDR3 is 15 residues. The CDR3 nucleotides are TGCACCAGCAGCCAGATCAGGGGAAGTAATCAGCCCCAGCATTTT. Translation gives CTSSQIRGSNQPQHF.

J is TRBJ2-7 and V is TRBV20-1, with 9 nucleotides matching TRBD1. CDR3 length equals 15 residues. J was trimmed by 0 bases and V by 3 bases; bases with no gene match: 6. Germline V gene lookup returns CDR1 DFQATT and CDR2 SNEGSKA (reference sequence). The DNA of the CDR3 is TGCAGTGCTAGTTGGGGGACAGGGTCCTCCTACGAGCAGTACTTC. This gives the protein CSASWGTGSSYEQYF.

This rearrangement joins TRBV9 to TRBJ1-2, with 9 positions matching TRBD1. The CDR3 covers 12 residues. Germline values: CDR1 SGDLS, CDR2 YYNGEE. V lost 7 bases, J lost 6 bases, and 4 bases stayed unmatched. The CDR3: CASRNRGHGYTF. The CDR3 nucleotides are TGTGCCAGCCGGAACAGGGGGCATGGCTACACCTTC. Drawing the rest from reference TRBV9 and TRBJ1-2, the complete variable domain is DSGVTQTPKHLITATGQRVTLRCSPRSGDLSVYWYQQSLDQGLQFLIQYYNGEERAKGNILERFSAQQFPDLHSELNLSSLELGDSALYFCASRNRGHGYTFGSGTRLTVV.

This clone was observed once. The V call is TRBV4-1, the J call TRBJ2-3; TRBD2 matches at 11 bases. V was pared by 0 bases and J by 0 bases, with 5 bases of the junction left unmatched. CDR1 and CDR2 (germline): MGHRA, YSYEKL. The CDR3 runs to 18 residues. DNA of the CDR3: TGCGCCAGCAGCCAAGAGACTAGCGGGGTAATTAGCACAGATACGCAGTATTTT. Translating it yields CASSQETSGVISTDTQYF.

The chain employs TRBV11-3 and TRBJ2-6, with D perhaps matching TRBD1 (5 bases). V dropped 6 bases and J dropped 4 bases, with 22 bases sitting between them. Per germline, CDR1 SGHNT and CDR2 YENEEA. The CDR3 covers 18 residues. The chain's CDR3 is CASSPATTQGAGANVLTF. In nucleotides, the CDR3 is TGTGCCAGCAGTCCAGCCACCACGCAGGGTGCCGGGGCCAACGTCCTGACTTTC.

The genes are TRBV6-5 and TRBJ2-7; D is possibly TRBD1 (6 bases). The CDR3 is made up of 15 amino acids. The germline V and J ends were trimmed by 3 bases and 2 bases, with 14 bases remaining between them. Germline V lookup: CDR1 MNHEY, CDR2 SVGAGI. CDR3 DNA sequence: TGTGCCAGCAGTTATTGGGGTCCAGGGGCCTACGAGCAGTACTTC. Translating gives CASSYWGPGAYEQYF.

The CDR3 reads CASSVADRANYGYTF. The CDR3 coding sequence is TGTGCCAGCAGCGTAGCGGACAGAGCTAACTATGGCTACACCTTC. This chain connects TRBV9 to TRBJ1-2, with D possibly matching TRBD1 (6 bases). V lost 0 bases, J lost 0 bases, and 9 bases lay in between. Germline V CDR1 and CDR2: SGDLS, YYNGEE. This CDR3 is built from 15 residues.

The rearrangement uses TRBV6-5 and TRBJ1-2; 10 bases are shared with TRBD1. Germline lookup yields CDR1 MNHEY and CDR2 SVGAGI. This CDR3 is 15 amino acids long. Trimming removed 5 bases from V and 4 bases from J; junction bases left unmatched: 7. The CDR3 protein is CASSMGTGDVYGYTF. In DNA, the CDR3 is TGTGCCAGCAGTATGGGGACAGGGGACGTCTATGGCTACACCTTC.

The chain links TRBV2 to TRBJ2-1, with 10 positions matching TRBD1. V shed 6 bases and J 6 bases; nucleotides not matched to a gene: 11. The CDR3 has 16 residues. Germline CDR1 reads SNHLY; CDR2 reads FYNNEI. The DNA for the CDR3 is TGTGCCAGCAGCTACGATCCGGGACAGGGGACCAATGAGCAGTTCTTC. This encodes CASSYDPGQGTNEQFF. Combining the CDR3 with reference TRBV2 and TRBJ2-1 gives the whole variable domain EPEVTQTPSHQVTQMGQEVILRCVPISNHLYFYWYRQILGQKVEFLVSFYNNEISEKSEIFDDQFSVERPDGSNFTLKIRSTKLEDSAMYFCASSYDPGQGTNEQFFGPGTRLTVL.